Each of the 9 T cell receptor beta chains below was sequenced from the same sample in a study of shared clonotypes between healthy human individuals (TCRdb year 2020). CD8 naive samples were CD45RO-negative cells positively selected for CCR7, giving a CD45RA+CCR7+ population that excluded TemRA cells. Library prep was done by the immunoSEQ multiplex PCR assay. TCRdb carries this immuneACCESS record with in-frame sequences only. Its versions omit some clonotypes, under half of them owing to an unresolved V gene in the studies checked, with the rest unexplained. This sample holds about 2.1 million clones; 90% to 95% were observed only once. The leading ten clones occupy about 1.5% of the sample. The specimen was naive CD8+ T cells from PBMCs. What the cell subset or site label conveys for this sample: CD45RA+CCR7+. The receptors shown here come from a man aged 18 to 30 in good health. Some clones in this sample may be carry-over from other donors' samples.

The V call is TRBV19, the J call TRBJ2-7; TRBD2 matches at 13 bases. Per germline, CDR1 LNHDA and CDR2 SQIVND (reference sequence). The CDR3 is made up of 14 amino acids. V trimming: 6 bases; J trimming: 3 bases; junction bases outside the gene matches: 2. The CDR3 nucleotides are TGTGCCAGTAGACTAGCGGGAGGGGTCTACGAGCAGTACTTC. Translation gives CASRLAGGVYEQYF.

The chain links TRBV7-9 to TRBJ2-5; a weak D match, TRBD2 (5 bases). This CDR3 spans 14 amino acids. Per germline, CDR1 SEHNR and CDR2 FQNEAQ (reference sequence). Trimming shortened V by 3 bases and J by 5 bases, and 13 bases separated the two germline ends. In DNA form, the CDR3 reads TGTGCCAGCAGCTTGTCGAGGGAGTTGGAGACCCAGTACTTC. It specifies CASSLSRELETQYF.

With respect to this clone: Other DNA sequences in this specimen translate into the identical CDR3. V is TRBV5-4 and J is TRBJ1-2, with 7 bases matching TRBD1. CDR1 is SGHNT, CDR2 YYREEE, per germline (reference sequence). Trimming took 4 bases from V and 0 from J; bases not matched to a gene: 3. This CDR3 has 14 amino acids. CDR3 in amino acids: CASSPGQANYGYTF. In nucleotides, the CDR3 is TGTGCCAGCAGCCCCGGACAGGCTAACTATGGCTACACCTTC.

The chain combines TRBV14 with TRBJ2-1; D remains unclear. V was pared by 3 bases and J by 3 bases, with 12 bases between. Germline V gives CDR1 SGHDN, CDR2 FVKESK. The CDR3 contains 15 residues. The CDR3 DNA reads TGTGCCAGCAGCCAGGACGTCGGGTTCTACAATGAGCAGTTCTTC. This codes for CASSQDVGFYNEQFF.

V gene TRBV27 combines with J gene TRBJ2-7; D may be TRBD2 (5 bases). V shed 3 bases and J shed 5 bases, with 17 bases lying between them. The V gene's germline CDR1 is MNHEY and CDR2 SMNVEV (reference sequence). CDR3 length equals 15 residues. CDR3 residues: CASSFRESRTNEQYF. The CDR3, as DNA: TGTGCCAGCAGTTTTAGGGAGTCCCGGACGAACGAGCAGTACTTC.

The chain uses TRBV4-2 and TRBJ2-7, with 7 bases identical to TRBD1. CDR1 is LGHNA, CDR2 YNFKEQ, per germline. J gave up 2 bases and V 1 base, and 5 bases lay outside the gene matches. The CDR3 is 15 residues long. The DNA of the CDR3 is TGTGCCAGCAGCCAAGTTCGCCAGGGGGCCTACGAGCAGTACTTC. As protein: CASSQVRQGAYEQYF.

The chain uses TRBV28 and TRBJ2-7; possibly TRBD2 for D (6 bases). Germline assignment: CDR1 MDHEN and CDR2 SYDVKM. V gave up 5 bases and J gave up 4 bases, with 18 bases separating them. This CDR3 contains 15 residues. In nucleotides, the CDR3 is TGTGCCAGCAGTCCCCGCCCGGGACTTGGGTACGAGCAGTACTTC. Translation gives CASSPRPGLGYEQYF.

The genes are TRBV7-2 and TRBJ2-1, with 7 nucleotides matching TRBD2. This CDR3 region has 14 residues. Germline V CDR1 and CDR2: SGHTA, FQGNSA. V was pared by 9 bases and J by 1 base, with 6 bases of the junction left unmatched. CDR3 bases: TGTGCCAGTACGTGGCGGGAGTCCTACAATGAGCAGTTCTTC. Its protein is CASTWRESYNEQFF.

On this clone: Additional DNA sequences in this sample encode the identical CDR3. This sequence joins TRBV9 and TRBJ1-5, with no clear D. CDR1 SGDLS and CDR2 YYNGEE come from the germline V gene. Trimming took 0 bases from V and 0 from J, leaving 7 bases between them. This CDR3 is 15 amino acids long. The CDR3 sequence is CASSVGGASNQPQHF. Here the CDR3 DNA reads TGTGCCAGCAGCGTAGGAGGAGCTAGCAATCAGCCCCAGCATTTT.